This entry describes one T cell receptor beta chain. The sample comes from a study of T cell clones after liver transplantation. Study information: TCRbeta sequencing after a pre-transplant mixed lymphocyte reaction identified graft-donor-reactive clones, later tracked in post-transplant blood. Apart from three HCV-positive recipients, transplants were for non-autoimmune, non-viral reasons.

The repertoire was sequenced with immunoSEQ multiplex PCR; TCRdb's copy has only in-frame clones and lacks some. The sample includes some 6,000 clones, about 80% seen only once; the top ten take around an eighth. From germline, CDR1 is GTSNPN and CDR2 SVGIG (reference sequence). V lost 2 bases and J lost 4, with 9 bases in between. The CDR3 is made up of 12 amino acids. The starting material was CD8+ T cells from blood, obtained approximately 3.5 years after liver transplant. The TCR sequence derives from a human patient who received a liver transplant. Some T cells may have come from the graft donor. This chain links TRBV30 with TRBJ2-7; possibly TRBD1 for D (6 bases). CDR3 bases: TGTGCCTGGAGTTCACAGGGATACGAGCAGTACTTC. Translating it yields CAWSSQGYEQYF.